A selection of T cell receptor beta chains follows, all from one sample in a study of shared clonotypes between healthy human individuals. Only in-frame clones appear in the TCRdb table, and some are missing; sequencing was by immunoSEQ multiplex PCR. Here the sample spans 2 million to 2.5 million clones, just under 95% being singletons. The sample consisted of naive CD4+ T cells from PBMCs. These receptors all stem from a man younger than 30 in good health. Some clones in this sample may be carry-over from other donors' samples. The CDR3 runs from the conserved cysteine through the conserved F or W. The D gene is left open where the match is weak. The listing skips clone size in some rows; elsewhere it reads once, few, many or a size class.

d_call: -
v_call: TRBV5-6
clone_size: -
j_call: TRBJ2-2
cdr3_aa: CASSFWTANTGELFF
cdr3_nt: TGTGCCAGCAGCTTCTGGACGGCCAACACCGGGGAGCTGTTTTTT

d_call: TRBD2
v_call: TRBV4-2
clone_size: -
j_call: TRBJ2-1
cdr3_aa: CASSQDRGTRNNEQFF
cdr3_nt: TGTGCCAGCAGCCAAGATCGGGGGACTAGAAACAATGAGCAGTTCTTC

d_call: TRBD1
v_call: TRBV27
clone_size: few
j_call: TRBJ1-1
cdr3_aa: CASSQRQGNTEAFF
cdr3_nt: TGTGCCAGCAGTCAAAGACAGGGGAACACTGAAGCTTTCTTT

d_call: -
v_call: TRBV5-1
clone_size: -
j_call: TRBJ2-3
cdr3_aa: CASSFSGPAGTQYF
cdr3_nt: TGCGCCAGCAGCTTTTCAGGTCCGGCGGGTACGCAGTATTTT

d_call: TRBD2
v_call: TRBV9
clone_size: -
j_call: TRBJ2-3
cdr3_aa: CASSRTSGAHRGTDTQYF
cdr3_nt: TGTGCCAGCAGCAGAACGAGCGGGGCACACCGGGGCACAGATACGCAGTATTTT

d_call: -
v_call: TRBV29-1
clone_size: -
j_call: TRBJ2-4
cdr3_aa: CSVEGLDGKNIQYF
cdr3_nt: TGCAGCGTTGAAGGGTTAGACGGCAAAAACATTCAGTACTTC

d_call: -
v_call: TRBV30
clone_size: -
j_call: TRBJ2-5
cdr3_aa: CAWSGGGKTQYF
cdr3_nt: TGTGCCTGGAGTGGAGGCGGAAAGACCCAGTACTTC

d_call: -
v_call: TRBV9
clone_size: -
j_call: TRBJ2-6
cdr3_aa: CASSATGLSGANVLTF
cdr3_nt: TGTGCCAGCAGCGCAACAGGGCTTTCTGGGGCCAACGTCCTGACTTTC

d_call: -
v_call: TRBV15
clone_size: -
j_call: TRBJ2-7
cdr3_aa: CATSSRERSSYEQYF
cdr3_nt: TGTGCCACCAGCAGCCGCGAGCGAAGCTCCTACGAGCAGTACTTC

d_call: -
v_call: TRBV29-1
clone_size: -
j_call: TRBJ1-1
cdr3_aa: CSAPGATNTEAFF
cdr3_nt: TGCAGCGCACCGGGGGCGACGAACACTGAAGCTTTCTTT

d_call: -
v_call: TRBV18
clone_size: -
j_call: TRBJ1-1
cdr3_aa: CASSRGLKGGSVTEAFF
cdr3_nt: TGTGCCAGCTCACGAGGACTCAAGGGAGGGTCTGTCACTGAAGCTTTCTTT

d_call: -
v_call: TRBV7-2
clone_size: once
j_call: TRBJ2-7
cdr3_aa: CASSSDGYEQYF
cdr3_nt: TGTGCCAGCAGCTCGGACGGATACGAGCAGTACTTC

d_call: -
v_call: TRBV10-2
clone_size: -
j_call: TRBJ2-7
cdr3_aa: CASNRDSEQYF
cdr3_nt: TGCGCCAGTAACAGGGATTCCGAGCAGTACTTC

d_call: -
v_call: TRBV5-5
clone_size: few
j_call: TRBJ1-5
cdr3_aa: CASSLSPDLSNQPQHF
cdr3_nt: TGTGCCAGCAGCTTGAGTCCAGACCTTAGCAATCAGCCCCAGCATTTT

d_call: TRBD2
v_call: TRBV9
clone_size: -
j_call: TRBJ2-3
cdr3_aa: CASSVDGLAGGTDTQYF
cdr3_nt: TGTGCCAGCAGCGTAGACGGGCTAGCGGGAGGCACAGATACGCAGTATTTT

d_call: -
v_call: TRBV25-1
clone_size: -
j_call: TRBJ2-1
cdr3_aa: CASRGARANEQFF
cdr3_nt: TGTGCCAGCAGAGGGGCACGGGCCAATGAGCAGTTCTTC

d_call: -
v_call: TRBV30
clone_size: -
j_call: TRBJ2-2
cdr3_aa: CAWNRDLNTGELFF
cdr3_nt: TGTGCCTGGAACAGGGATCTGAACACCGGGGAGCTGTTTTTT

d_call: TRBD2
v_call: TRBV4-1
clone_size: -
j_call: TRBJ2-3
cdr3_aa: CASSQAGTSGTDTQYF
cdr3_nt: TGCGCCAGCAGCCAAGCCGGGACTAGCGGCACAGATACGCAGTATTTT

d_call: -
v_call: TRBV4-2
clone_size: -
j_call: TRBJ2-1
cdr3_aa: CASSQDYQTPQFF
cdr3_nt: TGTGCCAGCAGCCAAGATTACCAGACCCCGCAGTTCTTC

d_call: -
v_call: TRBV2
clone_size: -
j_call: TRBJ2-4
cdr3_aa: CASSVAGGKNIQYF
cdr3_nt: TGTGCCAGCAGTGTTGCCGGGGGCAAAAACATTCAGTACTTC

d_call: -
v_call: TRBV9
clone_size: -
j_call: TRBJ2-2
cdr3_aa: CASSAGVDTGELFF
cdr3_nt: TGTGCCAGCAGCGCAGGGGTCGACACCGGGGAGCTGTTTTTT

d_call: TRBD1
v_call: TRBV2
clone_size: -
j_call: TRBJ2-6
cdr3_aa: CASSGQGGAGANVLTF
cdr3_nt: TGTGCCAGCAGTGGACAGGGGGGAGCTGGGGCCAACGTCCTGACTTTC

d_call: -
v_call: TRBV5-1
clone_size: -
j_call: TRBJ1-2
cdr3_aa: CASTRDTHYGYTF
cdr3_nt: TGCGCCAGCACCCGGGACACCCACTATGGCTACACCTTC

d_call: TRBD2
v_call: TRBV30
clone_size: -
j_call: TRBJ2-3
cdr3_aa: CAWSGGLAGGTDTQYF
cdr3_nt: TGTGCCTGGAGTGGGGGACTAGCGGGAGGAACAGATACGCAGTATTTT

d_call: -
v_call: TRBV30
clone_size: -
j_call: TRBJ2-1
cdr3_aa: CAWSKVLRNEQFF
cdr3_nt: TGTGCCTGGAGCAAGGTATTACGCAATGAGCAGTTCTTC

d_call: TRBD1
v_call: TRBV5-1
clone_size: -
j_call: TRBJ2-7
cdr3_aa: CASSSWDRSYEQYF
cdr3_nt: TGCGCCAGCAGCTCATGGGACAGATCCTACGAGCAGTACTTC

d_call: TRBD1
v_call: TRBV6-5
clone_size: -
j_call: TRBJ1-2
cdr3_aa: CASSFIQGAGGYTF
cdr3_nt: TGTGCCAGCAGTTTCATACAGGGGGCGGGAGGCTACACCTTC

d_call: -
v_call: TRBV5-1
clone_size: -
j_call: TRBJ2-3
cdr3_aa: CASSWAPTDTQYF
cdr3_nt: TGCGCCAGCAGCTGGGCCCCCACAGATACGCAGTATTTT

d_call: TRBD2
v_call: TRBV4-1
clone_size: -
j_call: TRBJ2-3
cdr3_aa: CASSQLAATTDTQYF
cdr3_nt: TGCGCCAGCAGCCAACTAGCGGCGACCACAGATACGCAGTATTTT

d_call: -
v_call: TRBV7-9
clone_size: -
j_call: TRBJ1-1
cdr3_aa: CASSLDGLAIDTEAFF
cdr3_nt: TGTGCCAGCAGCTTAGATGGTCTAGCCATCGACACTGAAGCTTTCTTT

d_call: -
v_call: TRBV28
clone_size: once
j_call: TRBJ1-2
cdr3_aa: CASSLTQSYGYTF
cdr3_nt: TGTGCCAGCAGTTTAACCCAGTCATATGGCTACACCTTC

d_call: -
v_call: TRBV5-1
clone_size: -
j_call: TRBJ2-5
cdr3_aa: CASSFFGGETQYF
cdr3_nt: TGCGCCAGCAGCTTCTTCGGGGGCGAGACCCAGTACTTC

d_call: -
v_call: TRBV5-1
clone_size: -
j_call: TRBJ2-7
cdr3_aa: CASSPGAGYEQYF
cdr3_nt: TGCGCCAGCAGCCCCGGGGCCGGCTACGAGCAGTACTTC

d_call: -
v_call: TRBV9
clone_size: -
j_call: TRBJ1-2
cdr3_aa: CASSPGGSTNYGYTF
cdr3_nt: TGTGCCAGCAGCCCGGGTGGCAGTACTAACTATGGCTACACCTTC

d_call: -
v_call: TRBV15
clone_size: -
j_call: TRBJ2-7
cdr3_aa: CATSRDPQVQYEQYF
cdr3_nt: TGTGCCACCAGCAGAGACCCACAGGTTCAATACGAGCAGTACTTC

d_call: TRBD1
v_call: TRBV30
clone_size: -
j_call: TRBJ2-3
cdr3_aa: CAWRDRGSTDTQYF
cdr3_nt: TGTGCCTGGAGGGACAGGGGGAGCACAGATACGCAGTATTTT

d_call: -
v_call: TRBV2
clone_size: -
j_call: TRBJ1-6
cdr3_aa: CASRTDRSPLHF
cdr3_nt: TGTGCCAGCAGGACAGATAGGTCACCCCTCCACTTT

d_call: TRBD2
v_call: TRBV9
clone_size: few
j_call: TRBJ2-3
cdr3_aa: CASSLRLAGFLDTQYF
cdr3_nt: TGTGCCAGCAGCTTAAGACTAGCGGGATTTCTTGATACGCAGTATTTT

d_call: TRBD1
v_call: TRBV7-2
clone_size: -
j_call: TRBJ1-1
cdr3_aa: CASSLAQGTGEAFF
cdr3_nt: TGTGCCAGCAGCTTAGCGCAGGGGACAGGGGAAGCTTTCTTT

d_call: TRBD2
v_call: TRBV7-9
clone_size: -
j_call: TRBJ2-3
cdr3_aa: CASSPGLAGRYTDTQYF
cdr3_nt: TGTGCCAGCAGCCCCGGACTAGCGGGAAGATACACAGATACGCAGTATTTT

d_call: -
v_call: TRBV18
clone_size: -
j_call: TRBJ1-2
cdr3_aa: CASSPLTGGDGGYTF
cdr3_nt: TGTGCCAGCTCACCGTTGACGGGGGGAGACGGCGGCTACACCTTC

d_call: -
v_call: TRBV28
clone_size: -
j_call: TRBJ2-3
cdr3_aa: CASSLSRTARGTDTQYF
cdr3_nt: TGTGCCAGCAGTCTCAGCCGGACAGCCAGAGGCACAGATACGCAGTATTTT

d_call: -
v_call: TRBV5-1
clone_size: -
j_call: TRBJ2-7
cdr3_aa: CASSYTAGSYEQYF
cdr3_nt: TGCGCCAGCAGCTACACCGCCGGGAGCTACGAGCAGTACTTC

d_call: -
v_call: TRBV19
clone_size: -
j_call: TRBJ2-7
cdr3_aa: CASSPPLGRGRYEQYF
cdr3_nt: TGTGCCAGTAGTCCCCCCCTAGGGAGAGGGCGGTACGAGCAGTACTTC

d_call: TRBD1
v_call: TRBV28
clone_size: once
j_call: TRBJ2-7
cdr3_aa: CASWKAQGVSSPYEQYF
cdr3_nt: TGTGCCAGCTGGAAGGCACAGGGGGTTTCCTCCCCCTACGAGCAGTACTTC

d_call: -
v_call: TRBV7-9
clone_size: -
j_call: TRBJ2-7
cdr3_aa: CASSLVLAYEQYF
cdr3_nt: TGTGCCAGCAGCTTAGTCTTAGCCTACGAGCAGTACTTC

d_call: -
v_call: TRBV28
clone_size: -
j_call: TRBJ1-1
cdr3_aa: CASAAGGWNTEAFF
cdr3_nt: TGTGCCAGCGCCGCGGGGGGATGGAACACTGAAGCTTTCTTT

d_call: -
v_call: TRBV28
clone_size: -
j_call: TRBJ2-6
cdr3_aa: CASSLKFFSGANVLTF
cdr3_nt: TGTGCCAGCAGTTTGAAGTTCTTCTCTGGGGCCAACGTCCTGACTTTC

d_call: TRBD1
v_call: TRBV19
clone_size: -
j_call: TRBJ1-4
cdr3_aa: CASRPGQSNEKLFF
cdr3_nt: TGTGCCAGTAGACCGGGACAGTCTAATGAAAAACTGTTTTTT

d_call: -
v_call: TRBV6-1
clone_size: once
j_call: TRBJ1-4
cdr3_aa: CASSERGREKLFF
cdr3_nt: TGTGCCAGCAGTGAAAGGGGAAGGGAAAAACTGTTTTTT

d_call: -
v_call: TRBV2
clone_size: -
j_call: TRBJ2-5
cdr3_aa: CASSERDLETQYF
cdr3_nt: TGTGCCAGCAGTGAACGGGACCTAGAGACCCAGTACTTC

d_call: TRBD2
v_call: TRBV28
clone_size: -
j_call: TRBJ2-5
cdr3_aa: CASSLLASGRRGTQYF
cdr3_nt: TGTGCCAGCAGTTTGTTGGCTAGCGGGAGGAGGGGGACCCAGTACTTC

d_call: TRBD2
v_call: TRBV6-6
clone_size: -
j_call: TRBJ2-7
cdr3_aa: CASSYFTSGISYEQYF
cdr3_nt: TGTGCCAGCAGTTACTTTACTAGCGGGATCTCCTACGAGCAGTACTTC

d_call: -
v_call: TRBV4-1
clone_size: -
j_call: TRBJ2-4
cdr3_aa: CASSSPGVAKNIQYF
cdr3_nt: TGCGCCAGCAGCTCACCGGGAGTAGCCAAAAACATTCAGTACTTC

d_call: TRBD2
v_call: TRBV6-5
clone_size: -
j_call: TRBJ2-3
cdr3_aa: CASSPGGLGTDTQYF
cdr3_nt: TGTGCCAGCAGCCCCGGGGGACTAGGGACAGATACGCAGTATTTT

d_call: -
v_call: TRBV5-1
clone_size: -
j_call: TRBJ2-5
cdr3_aa: CASSLGEVVETQYF
cdr3_nt: TGCGCCAGCAGCCTTGGAGAGGTGGTAGAGACCCAGTACTTC

d_call: TRBD2
v_call: TRBV30
clone_size: -
j_call: TRBJ2-7
cdr3_aa: CVLTSGYEQYF
cdr3_nt: TGTGTCTTGACTAGCGGATACGAGCAGTACTTC